The 32 T cell receptor beta chains reported below all come from one sample, sequenced in a study of blood T cell repertoires in COVID-19. Assay: immunoSEQ multiplex PCR; the TCRdb copy retains only in-frame clones and omits some. This table has 45,000 to 55,000 clones, roughly 80% appearing once. Sequenced sample: peripheral blood. The receptor source for this set is a man in his fifties with active COVID-19.

This clone was seen a few times. The germline gene is not matched at one end of the junction; a read error may be the cause. The genes are TRBV6-1 and TRBJ2-2; 8 bases are shared with TRBD1. This CDR3 has 14 residues. Germline V gene lookup returns CDR1 MNHNS and CDR2 SASEGT. The CDR3 loop reads CASSDKRQGRDIAF. The CDR3 coding sequence is TGTGCCAGCAGTGACAAAAGACAGGGGCGAGACATCGCGTTT.

The chain uses TRBV10-3 and TRBJ2-1, with D perhaps matching TRBD2 (6 bases). The CDR3 is made up of 15 amino acids. Deletions cut 6 bases from V and 1 base from J, with 13 bases between. From germline, CDR1 is ENHRY and CDR2 SYGVKD. The CDR3 is CAISPSGGSYNEQFF. The CDR3 bases are TGTGCCATCAGCCCGAGCGGAGGGTCCTACAATGAGCAGTTCTTC.

This clone was picked up a small number of times. CDR3 coding DNA: TGCGCCAGCAGCTTGGTATGGATGGCCAGGGAAAATTCACCCCTCCACTTT. It is translated as CASSLVWMARENSPLHF. The rearrangement uses TRBV5-1 and TRBJ1-6, with D tentatively TRBD1 (5 bases). CDR1 and CDR2 from the germline V gene are SGHRS and YFSETQ. The CDR3 length is 17 residues. The germline V and J ends were trimmed by 0 bases and 7 bases, with 17 bases remaining between them.

The chain has TRBV15 and TRBJ2-3, with 13 nucleotides matching TRBD2. Germline loops: CDR1 LNHNV, CDR2 YYDKDF (reference sequence). This CDR3 has 16 amino acids. The junction had 4 bases not matched to a gene; V was cut back by 5 bases and J by 2 bases. This chain's CDR3 is CATSRGLAGSTDTQYF. In DNA form, the CDR3 reads TGTGCCACCAGCCGGGGACTAGCGGGGTCCACAGATACGCAGTATTTT.

This clone was detected only once. The chain uses TRBV5-4 and TRBJ1-3, with D possibly matching TRBD1 (6 bases). Germline values: CDR1 SGHNT, CDR2 YYREEE (reference sequence). CDR3 length: 15 residues. Trimming shortened V by 1 base and J by 3 bases, and 11 bases separated the two germline ends. CDR3 coding DNA: TGTGCCAGCAGCTTGCCTTCAGGGGTTGGAAACACCATATATTTT. As protein: CASSLPSGVGNTIYF. Using reference TRBV5-4 and TRBJ1-3 for the parts outside the CDR3, the full variable domain is ETGVTQSPTHLIKTRGQQVTLRCSSQSGHNTVSWYQQALGQGPQFIFQYYREEENGRGNFPPRFSGLQFPNYSSELNVNALELDDSALYLCASSLPSGVGNTIYFGEGSWLTVV.

The rearrangement links TRBV5-1 to TRBJ2-1; TRBD1 might be the D (6 bases). Trimming removed 0 bases from V and 3 bases from J, with 10 bases in between. Germline CDR1 and CDR2: SGHRS and YFSETQ. CDR3 length: 15 amino acids. CDR3 protein: CASSLVGADYNEQFF. The CDR3 nucleotides read TGCGCCAGCAGCTTGGTGGGGGCGGACTACAATGAGCAGTTCTTC.

The J gene is TRBJ1-2, the V gene TRBV10-1; D is unclear. This CDR3 contains 13 residues. Germline-derived CDR1 and CDR2 are WNHNN and SYGVQD (reference sequence). Trimming removed 5 bases at V and 4 bases at J, with 11 bases between. The CDR3 sequence is CASSLEGSYGYTF. The CDR3 nucleotides read TGCGCCAGCAGTCTTGAGGGCTCCTATGGCTACACCTTC.

The gene calls are TRBV28 and TRBJ1-5; D may be TRBD1 (5 bases). Deletions cut 8 bases from V and 2 bases from J, with 10 bases between. The CDR3 is made up of 13 amino acids. The germline CDR1 and CDR2 sequences are MDHEN and SYDVKM. The DNA of the CDR3 is TGTGCCAGCTACAGGATGGGCAATCAGCCCCAGCATTTT. This codes for CASYRMGNQPQHF.

In this sample, this clone turned up a few times. This chain connects TRBV29-1 to TRBJ2-3; 10 bases line up with TRBD1. Germline V gives CDR1 SQVTM, CDR2 ANQGSEA. The ends lost 4 bases at V and 1 base at J; junction bases unmatched: 11. This CDR3 is built from 17 residues. Here the CDR3 reads CSVVGQGPAGGTDTQYF. CDR3 DNA sequence: TGCAGCGTTGTGGGACAGGGGCCCGCAGGAGGCACAGATACGCAGTATTTT.

The V and J genes are TRBV5-1 and TRBJ1-1, with a tentative D call TRBD1 (5 bases). The CDR3 covers 16 residues. Germline V gene lookup returns CDR1 SGHRS and CDR2 YFSETQ. V was shortened by 7 bases and J by 3 bases, with 22 bases between the two germline ends. This chain's CDR3 is CASVLGVGSSYTEAFF. The CDR3 DNA reads as TGCGCCAGCGTCTTGGGGGTGGGGAGTTCGTACACTGAAGCTTTCTTT.

The V and J genes are TRBV6-5 and TRBJ2-3; a weak D match, TRBD2 (6 bases). The V and J ends lost 8 bases and 3 bases respectively, with 12 bases between them. CDR1 is MNHEY, CDR2 SVGAGI, per germline. The CDR3 has 13 amino acids. CDR3 DNA sequence: TGTGCCAGCGGTTTGCGGGGTACAGATACGCAGTATTTT. It is translated as CASGLRGTDTQYF.

The chain uses TRBV6-5 and TRBJ1-2; D gene ambiguous. The V gene lost 5 bases and the J gene lost 0 bases, with 10 bases spanning the gap. The CDR3 covers 14 residues. Germline values: CDR1 MNHEY, CDR2 SVGAGI. Here the CDR3 DNA reads TGTGCCAGCAGTCCAGAAACAGCTAACTATGGCTACACCTTC. This encodes CASSPETANYGYTF.

The chain has TRBV9 and TRBJ1-1, with D uncertain. The CDR3 has 12 residues. The germline gives CDR1 SGDLS, CDR2 YYNGEE. V lost 3 bases and J lost 11, with 14 bases in between. The CDR3 nucleotides are TGTGCCAGCAGCGAATCCTTGGGCTCCGCTTTCTTT. Translated, it gives CASSESLGSAFF.

The CDR3: CASSSSPSSYEQYF. The CDR3 nucleotides read TGTGCCAGCAGCTCTAGTCCAAGCTCCTACGAGCAGTACTTC. The chain carries TRBV11-2 and TRBJ2-7; no clear D. The germline gives CDR1 SGHAT, CDR2 FQNNGV. V shed 4 bases and J shed 0 bases, with 10 bases lying between them. The CDR3 contains 14 residues.

The chain has TRBV19 and TRBJ1-5, with a tentative D call TRBD1 (5 bases). Germline V gives CDR1 LNHDA, CDR2 SQIVND (reference sequence). The CDR3 loop spans 13 amino acids. V lost 5 bases and J lost 4, with 9 bases in between. CDR3 coding DNA: TGTGCCAGTAGTTCCAGGGAAAATCAGCCCCAGCATTTT. It codes for CASSSRENQPQHF.

The rearrangement joins TRBV2 to TRBJ2-2; 9 positions match TRBD1. Looked up from germline, CDR1 is SNHLY and CDR2 is FYNNEI. The junction had 9 bases not matched to a gene; V was cut back by 9 bases and J by 1 base. The CDR3 totals 16 residues. The CDR3 DNA reads TGTGCCAGTACTATACAGGGGGCTCTGAACACCGGGGAGCTGTTTTTT. Its translation is CASTIQGALNTGELFF.

The rearrangement links TRBV7-2 to TRBJ1-2, with D possibly being TRBD1 (6 bases). Trimming pared 2 bases from V and 8 bases from J, leaving 15 bases between. CDR3 length: 14 residues. CDR1 is SGHTA and CDR2 is FQGNSA in the germline V gene. The CDR3 loop reads CASSLSSQGHGYTF. CDR3 DNA: TGTGCCAGCAGCTTAAGCAGTCAGGGACACGGCTACACCTTC.

J is TRBJ1-6 and V is TRBV10-2; possibly TRBD1 for D (5 bases). Germline V lookup: CDR1 WSHSY, CDR2 SAAADI. Trimming took off 5 bases at V and 7 bases at J, with 6 bases between the two ends. The CDR3 extends over 12 amino acids. The CDR3 is CASSQGNSPLHF. CDR3 sequence (DNA): TGCGCCAGCAGTCAGGGAAATTCACCCCTCCACTTT.

The CDR3 coding sequence is TGTGCCAGCAGCATTCAGGGGGACTATGGCTACACCTTC. Translating it yields CASSIQGDYGYTF. The chain couples TRBV6-5 to TRBJ1-2; 7 bases map to TRBD1. The CDR3 is made up of 13 amino acids. The germline V gene encodes CDR1 MNHEY and CDR2 SVGAGI. Unmatched junction bases numbered 4, after V lost 6 bases and J lost 3 bases.

This chain uses TRBV19 with TRBJ2-3, with 11 nucleotides matching TRBD2. The J segment lost 2 bases and the V segment lost 1 base, leaving 8 bases of the junction unmatched. Germline CDR1 reads LNHDA; CDR2 reads SQIVND (reference sequence). CDR3 length: 18 amino acids. CDR3 in amino acids: CASSIGTSGGPYTDTQYF. The DNA for the CDR3 is TGTGCCAGTAGTATAGGCACTAGCGGGGGACCCTACACAGATACGCAGTATTTT.

The V and J genes are TRBV7-9 and TRBJ1-2; the D gene is possibly TRBD1 (6 bases). The CDR3 runs to 14 residues. Germline CDR1 and CDR2: SEHNR and FQNEAQ (reference sequence). V was trimmed by 5 bases and J by 4 bases, leaving 14 bases between them. CDR3 loop: CASSTSGASYGYTF. Written as DNA, the CDR3 is TGTGCCAGCAGCACTTCAGGGGCTAGCTATGGCTACACCTTC.

The V and J genes are TRBV6-5 and TRBJ2-7, with D unclear. The germline V gene encodes CDR1 MNHEY and CDR2 SVGAGI. The CDR3 is made up of 10 amino acids. Trimming stripped 3 bases from V and 7 bases from J, with 4 bases between. The CDR3 reads CASSYAEQYF. CDR3 bases: TGTGCCAGCAGTTATGCGGAGCAGTACTTC.

The chain recombines TRBV6-5 with TRBJ2-7; D unresolved. The CDR3 length is 15 residues. V lost 2 bases to trimming and J lost 4 bases, with 15 bases between them. Per germline, CDR1 MNHEY and CDR2 SVGAGI. For the CDR3, the DNA is TGTGCCAGCAGTTACGGGTCACGGAGATATTACGAGCAGTACTTC. It specifies CASSYGSRRYYEQYF.

The chain uses TRBV28 and TRBJ2-7; D uncertain. CDR3 length: 13 amino acids. V was cut by 1 base and J by 6 bases, with 10 bases left in between. Per the germline V gene, CDR1 is MDHEN and CDR2 is SYDVKM. The DNA for the CDR3 is TGTGCCAGCAGTTTATCGAGGTGGTTCGAGCAGTACTTC. As protein: CASSLSRWFEQYF. The full variable domain, rest sourced from reference TRBV28 and TRBJ2-7, is DVKVTQSSRYLVKRTGEKVFLECVQDMDHENMFWYRQDPGLGLRLIYFSYDVKMKEKGDIPEGYSVSREKKERFSLILESASTNQTSMYLCASSLSRWFEQYFGPGTRLTVT.

The V and J genes are TRBV7-9 and TRBJ1-3; 9 nucleotides agree with TRBD1. The CDR3 is made up of 13 amino acids. Germline CDR1 and CDR2: SEHNR and FQNEAQ (reference sequence). After removal of 5 bases from V and 9 bases from J, the junction contained 5 bases not matched to a gene. CDR3 sequence: CASSEGQGGTIYF. As DNA, the CDR3 is TGTGCCAGCAGCGAGGGACAGGGAGGCACCATATATTTT.

Relative to its sample, this clone is medium-sized (0.01 to 0.1%). In nucleotides, the CDR3 is TGTGCCAGCAGCCCGGGACAAGGGGGGGGCGGCTATGGCTACACCTTC. Residues: CASSPGQGGGGYGYTF. The rearrangement links TRBV27 to TRBJ1-2, with D perhaps matching TRBD1 (6 bases). Germline CDR1 MNHEY, CDR2 SMNVEV (reference sequence). V shed 6 bases and J shed 4 bases, with 21 bases lying between them. The CDR3 has 16 residues.

V and J are TRBV10-2 and TRBJ1-1, with D perhaps TRBD1 (6 bases). V lost 7 bases and J lost 1, with 10 bases in between. Germline loops: CDR1 WSHSY, CDR2 SAAADI. This CDR3 is built from 13 residues. The CDR3 reads CASTVRGNTEAFF. CDR3 DNA sequence: TGCGCCAGCACTGTCAGGGGGAACACTGAAGCTTTCTTT.

The chain is built from TRBV5-8 and TRBJ2-6, with a possible D match to TRBD2 (5 bases). V was trimmed by 4 bases and J by 0 bases, leaving 8 bases between them. The CDR3 contains 15 residues. Germline V lookup: CDR1 SGHTS, CDR2 YDEGEE. Here the CDR3 reads CASSPGNSGANVLTF. The CDR3 coding sequence is TGTGCCAGCAGCCCGGGGAACTCTGGGGCCAACGTCCTGACTTTC.

The rearrangement links TRBV25-1 to TRBJ2-3; 8 bases are a match to TRBD2. The germline CDR1 and CDR2 sequences are MGHDK and SYGVNS. The trim removed 0 bases at V and 5 bases at J, leaving 13 bases unmatched. The CDR3 extends over 18 amino acids. CDR3 sequence (DNA): TGTGCCAGCAGTGAATATTATGCGGGGGGCCTCGGAGGAGATACGCAGTATTTT. It yields the protein CASSEYYAGGLGGDTQYF. Based on the CDR3 plus reference TRBV25-1 and TRBJ2-3, the full variable domain is EADIYQTPRYLVIGTGKKITLECSQTMGHDKMYWYQQDPGMELHLIHYSYGVNSTEKGDLSSESTVSRIRTEHFPLTLESARPSHTSQYLCASSEYYAGGLGGDTQYFGPGTRLTVL.

The chain employs TRBV29-1 and TRBJ1-2; TRBD1 agrees at 11 bases. CDR1 and CDR2 from the germline V gene are SQVTM and ANQGSEA. With V trimmed by 7 bases and J by 4 bases, 8 bases remained unmatched. The CDR3 is 14 residues long. DNA for the CDR3: TGCAGCGCCGCATCCGGGACAGGGGGCTATGGCTACACCTTC. Its protein product is CSAASGTGGYGYTF. The full variable domain, rest sourced from reference TRBV29-1 and TRBJ1-2, is SAVISQKPSRDICQRGTSLTIQCQVDSQVTMMFWYRQQPGQSLTLIATANQGSEATYESGFVIDKFPISRPNLTFSTLTVSNMSPEDSSIYLCSAASGTGGYGYTFGSGTRLTVV.

The V call is TRBV27, the J call TRBJ1-5, with D perhaps TRBD1 (5 bases). Trimming stripped 5 bases from V and 3 bases from J, with 11 bases between. The CDR3 totals 14 residues. Germline V CDR1 and CDR2: MNHEY, SMNVEV (reference sequence). Here the CDR3 DNA reads TGTGCCAGCAGTCCAGGGCTGACCAATCAGCCCCAGCATTTT. It translates to CASSPGLTNQPQHF.

This rearrangement joins TRBV7-2 to TRBJ2-3; 9 bases map to TRBD2. This CDR3 has 17 residues. With 6 bases clipped from V and 5 bases from J, the junction kept 15 bases outside the gene matches. In germline, CDR1 is SGHTA, CDR2 FQGNSA. The CDR3: CASSLLAGQGPGDTQYF. In DNA, the CDR3 is TGTGCCAGCAGTCTACTAGCGGGCCAAGGGCCAGGAGATACGCAGTATTTT.